Following are 8 T cell receptor beta chains from one sample sequenced in a study of cytomegalovirus exposure and HLA in healthy donors. Sequencing used immunoSEQ multiplex PCR; TCRdb keeps in-frame clones, though not all of them. Of roughly 150,000 clones listed, about 82% are singletons. Sequencing input: PBMCs. The receptor source for this set is a young man in good health and CMV-seropositive.

The rearrangement uses TRBV29-1 and TRBJ2-7, with a possible D match to TRBD1 (5 bases). Deletions cut 1 base from V and 4 bases from J, with 11 bases between. CDR1 and CDR2 from the germline V gene are SQVTM and ANQGSEA. CDR3 length: 13 amino acids. CDR3: CSVEVQDKYEQYF. CDR3 DNA sequence: TGCAGCGTTGAAGTCCAGGACAAGTACGAGCAGTACTTC.

The J gene is TRBJ2-2, the V gene TRBV5-1; no clear D. Germline V CDR1 and CDR2: SGHRS, YFSETQ. V was trimmed by 0 bases and J by 4 bases, leaving 4 bases between them. There are 13 residues in the CDR3. As DNA, the CDR3 is TGCGCCAGCAGCTTGGTTAGCACCGGGGAGCTGTTTTTT. This gives the protein CASSLVSTGELFF.

V gene TRBV19 combines with J gene TRBJ1-5, with 8 bases identical to TRBD1. Looked up from germline, CDR1 is LNHDA and CDR2 is SQIVND (reference sequence). V dropped 3 bases and J dropped 0; count of bases not matched to a gene: 7. The CDR3 loop spans 17 amino acids. The CDR3 here is CASSILGQVYSNQPQHF. DNA for the CDR3: TGTGCCAGTAGTATCCTGGGACAGGTCTATAGCAATCAGCCCCAGCATTTT. The variable domain in full, completed from reference TRBV19 and TRBJ1-5, reads DGGITQSPKYLFRKEGQNVTLSCEQNLNHDAMYWYRQDPGQGLRLIYYSQIVNDFQKGDIAEGYSVSREKKESFPLTVTSAQKNPTAFYLCASSILGQVYSNQPQHFGDGTRLSIL.

The V call is TRBV7-6, the J call TRBJ1-2, with 8 bases matching TRBD1. Germline loops: CDR1 SGHVS, CDR2 FNYEAQ. This CDR3 is built from 14 residues. V trimming: 1 base; J trimming: 4 bases; junction bases outside the gene matches: 2. Here the CDR3 DNA reads TGTGCCAGCAGCTTAGACCAGGGGGCCTATGGCTACACCTTC. It translates to CASSLDQGAYGYTF.

The rearrangement uses TRBV14 and TRBJ1-3; TRBD1 matches at 7 bases. The CDR3 spans 13 residues. Trimming cost V 6 bases and J 8 bases; bases outside gene matches: 7. Per the germline V gene, CDR1 is SGHDN and CDR2 is FVKESK. CDR3 sequence reads: CASRRQGMDTIYF. In DNA form, the CDR3 reads TGTGCCAGCAGACGACAGGGAATGGACACCATATATTTT.

The chain couples TRBV5-4 to TRBJ2-3; TRBD2 matches 12 bases. Trimming removed 4 bases from V and 1 base from J; junction bases left unmatched: 7. This CDR3 spans 17 amino acids. CDR1 SGHNT and CDR2 YYREEE come from the germline V gene (reference sequence). The CDR3 DNA reads as TGTGCCAGCAGCCCCGGGACTAGCGGGCATCGCACAGATACGCAGTATTTT. Encoded protein: CASSPGTSGHRTDTQYF.

V gene TRBV5-1 combines with J gene TRBJ2-3; TRBD2 is a possible D gene (5 bases). Trimming took off 0 bases at V and 1 base at J, with 15 bases between the two ends. CDR3 size: 17 residues. Germline V lookup: CDR1 SGHRS, CDR2 YFSETQ. The CDR3 spells CASSLAARAGGTDTQYF. The CDR3 coding sequence is TGCGCCAGCAGCTTGGCTGCTCGCGCCGGGGGCACAGATACGCAGTATTTT.

The chain carries TRBV7-3 and TRBJ2-1; D is uncertain. Germline values: CDR1 SGHTA, CDR2 FQGTGA. The CDR3 runs 12 residues. Trimming removed 0 bases at V and 5 bases at J, with 2 bases between. The CDR3 DNA is TGTGCCAGCAGCTTAACCGACAATGAGCAGTTCTTC. Translating it yields CASSLTDNEQFF.